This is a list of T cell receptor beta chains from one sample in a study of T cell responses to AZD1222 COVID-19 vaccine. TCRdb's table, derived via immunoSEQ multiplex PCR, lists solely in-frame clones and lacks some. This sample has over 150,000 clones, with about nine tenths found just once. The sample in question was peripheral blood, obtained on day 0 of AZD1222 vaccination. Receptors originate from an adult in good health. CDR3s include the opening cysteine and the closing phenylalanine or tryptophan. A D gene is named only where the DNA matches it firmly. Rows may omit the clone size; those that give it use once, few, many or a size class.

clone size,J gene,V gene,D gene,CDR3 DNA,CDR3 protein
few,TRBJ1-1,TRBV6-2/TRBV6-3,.,TGTGCCAGCAGTTACGTCAGCATGAACACTGAAGCTTTCTTT,CASSYVSMNTEAFF
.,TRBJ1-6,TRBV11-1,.,TGTGCCAGCAGCTTAGCTTCGGGGAGATCACCCCTCCACTTT,CASSLASGRSPLHF
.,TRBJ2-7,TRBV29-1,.,TGCAGCGTTGTGGATCGGGGTGAAGAGCAGTACTTC,CSVVDRGEEQYF
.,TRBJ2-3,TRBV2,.,TGTGCCAGCAGACTAGCAGATACGCAGTATTTT,CASRLADTQYF
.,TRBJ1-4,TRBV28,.,TGTGCCAGCAGTTCCCCCGGAGGGGAGTCTAATGAAAAACTGTTTTTT,CASSSPGGESNEKLFF
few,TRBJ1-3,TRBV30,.,TGTGCCTGGAGTGTGGTTGGAAACACCATATATTTT,CAWSVVGNTIYF
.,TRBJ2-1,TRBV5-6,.,TGTGCCAGCAGCCAATACAATGAGCAGTTCTTC,CASSQYNEQFF
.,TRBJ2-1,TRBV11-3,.,TGTGCCAGCAGCCCCCGGTTGTCGGGAGCTAATGAGCAGTTCTTC,CASSPRLSGANEQFF
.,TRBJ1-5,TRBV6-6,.,TGTGCCAGCAGTCCCCGGGCGGCGGATAGCAATCAGCCCCAGCATTTT,CASSPRAADSNQPQHF
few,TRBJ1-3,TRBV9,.,TGTGCCAGCAGCGTAGACCCCCAGGAGACCGGAAACACCATATATTTT,CASSVDPQETGNTIYF
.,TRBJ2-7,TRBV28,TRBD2,TGTGCCAGCACCGGTTCGGGTATACGGGAGGGCAGCTCCTACGAGCAGTACTTC,CASTGSGIREGSSYEQYF
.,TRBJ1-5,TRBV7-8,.,TGTGCCAGCAGCTTAGTCTCCGAGCAGCCCCAGCATTTT,CASSLVSEQPQHF
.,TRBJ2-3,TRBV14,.,TGTGCCAGCAGCCAAGATATCGCAGATACGCAGTATTTT,CASSQDIADTQYF
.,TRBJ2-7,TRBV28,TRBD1,TGTGCCAGCAGTTTTGACAGGGGAAACTACGAGCAGTACTTC,CASSFDRGNYEQYF
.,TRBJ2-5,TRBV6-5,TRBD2,TGTGCCAGCAGGGGACTAGCGGGAGCAGAGACCCAGTACTTC,CASRGLAGAETQYF
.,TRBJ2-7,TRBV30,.,TGTGCCTGGAGTGTACAAGCAGCACAGTACTTC,CAWSVQAAQYF
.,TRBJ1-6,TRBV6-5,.,TGTGCCAGCAGTTACTCGACCCTGTCCAGTTCACCCCTCCACTTT,CASSYSTLSSSPLHF
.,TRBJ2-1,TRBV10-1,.,TGCGCCAGCCTACGACAGAGCTCCTACAATGAGCAGTTCTTC,CASLRQSSYNEQFF
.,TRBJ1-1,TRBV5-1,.,TGCGCCAGCAGCTCAGACAGTGGTTTGAACACTGAAGCTTTCTTT,CASSSDSGLNTEAFF
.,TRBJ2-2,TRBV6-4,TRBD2,TGTGCCAGCAGTGAGTCGCCGTTATTAGCGGGAGCGGGCACCGGGGAGCTGTTTTTT,CASSESPLLAGAGTGELFF
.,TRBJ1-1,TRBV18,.,TGTGCCAGCTCGTCCTCGGGGGGGACTTTCTTT,CASSSSGGTFF
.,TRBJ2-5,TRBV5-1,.,TGCGCCAGCAGCTTGGGACAGGCCGCAGAGACCCAGTACTTC,CASSLGQAAETQYF
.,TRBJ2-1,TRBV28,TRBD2,TGTGCCAGCAGTTTATCCCTAGCGGGGGGTAATGAGCAGTTCTTC,CASSLSLAGGNEQFF
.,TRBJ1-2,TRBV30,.,TGTGCCTCCGAGGCCTTTTATGGCTACACCTTC,CASEAFYGYTF
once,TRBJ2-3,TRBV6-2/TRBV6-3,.,TGTGCCAGCAGTTGGAGCGGAGGGGGTACAGATACGCAGTATTTT,CASSWSGGGTDTQYF
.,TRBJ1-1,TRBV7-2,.,TGTGCCTGTGGACAGACTATGAACACTGAAGCTTTCTTT,CACGQTMNTEAFF
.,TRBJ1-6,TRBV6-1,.,TGTGCCAGCAGTGAAGCCCCGGGAGGAGGCGGGCGAATGACACCCCTCCACTTT,CASSEAPGGGGRMTPLHF
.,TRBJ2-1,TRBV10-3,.,TGTGCCATCGGGGCCCAATATGCGAACAATGAGCAGTTCTTC,CAIGAQYANNEQFF
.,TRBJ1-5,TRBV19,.,TGTGCCAGTAGTCCAGACAGTCCAAATCAGCCCCAGCATTTT,CASSPDSPNQPQHF
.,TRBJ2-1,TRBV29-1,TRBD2,TGCAGCGTCGCCGGGCTAGCGGGCCTTTCCTACAATGAGCAGTTCTTC,CSVAGLAGLSYNEQFF
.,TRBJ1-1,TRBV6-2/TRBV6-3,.,TGTGCCAGCAGTTACCGCCGTGTTAAGAACACTGAAGCTTTCTTT,CASSYRRVKNTEAFF
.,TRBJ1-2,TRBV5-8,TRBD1,TGTGCCAGCAGCGGAGAAACACAGGGGACTTATGGCTACACCTTC,CASSGETQGTYGYTF
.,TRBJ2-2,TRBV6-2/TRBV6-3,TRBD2,TGTGCCAGCAGTTACCTTTACGGACTAGCGAACACCGGGGAGCTGTTTTTT,CASSYLYGLANTGELFF
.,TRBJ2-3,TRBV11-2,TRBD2,TGTGCCAGCAGCTTAGCGGGAGGGCCGCCAGATACGCAGTATTTT,CASSLAGGPPDTQYF
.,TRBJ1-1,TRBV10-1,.,TGCGCCAGCAGTGAAACCCAGAGGTTGAGCCTGAACACTGAAGCTTTCTTT,CASSETQRLSLNTEAFF
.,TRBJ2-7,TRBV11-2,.,TGTGCCAGCAGCCCCGGACTACCAAGCTCCTACGAGCAGTACTTC,CASSPGLPSSYEQYF
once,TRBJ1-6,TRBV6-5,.,TGTGCCAGCAGAAGGGACGGGAGAGGTTCACCCCTCCACTTT,CASRRDGRGSPLHF
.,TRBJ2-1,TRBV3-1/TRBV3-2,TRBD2,TGTGCCAGCAGCCAAGGCCTCGCGAGCGGGAGTCGTGTTCATGAGCAGTTCTTC,CASSQGLASGSRVHEQFF
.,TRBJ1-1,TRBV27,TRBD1,TGTGCCAGCAGTTCCCCGGGACAGGGGGCGCTCACTGAAGCTTTCTTT,CASSSPGQGALTEAFF
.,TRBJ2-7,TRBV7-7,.,TGTGCCAGCAGCTTAGGAACAGGGAGCTACGAGCAGTACTTC,CASSLGTGSYEQYF
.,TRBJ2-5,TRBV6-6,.,TGTGCCAGCAGCCCAGGGTGGGGGTACCAAGAGACCCAGTACTTC,CASSPGWGYQETQYF
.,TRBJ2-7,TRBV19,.,TGTGCCAGTAGACCTACCGGGGTCTCCTACGAGCAGTACTTC,CASRPTGVSYEQYF
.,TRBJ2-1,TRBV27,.,TGTGCCAGCAGTTCCGAAATTTACAGGGAGTTGGGGATTGACGAGCAGTTCTTC,CASSSEIYRELGIDEQFF
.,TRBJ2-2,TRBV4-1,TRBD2,TGCGCCAGCAGCCAGGGGGGCCTACTAGCGGGATCCACCGGGGAGCTGTTTTTT,CASSQGGLLAGSTGELFF
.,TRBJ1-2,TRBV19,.,TGTGCCAGTAGCCAAACATATGGCTACACCTTC,CASSQTYGYTF
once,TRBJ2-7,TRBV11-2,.,TGTGCCAGCAGCCCAGTGGGCTCCTACGAGCAGTACTTC,CASSPVGSYEQYF
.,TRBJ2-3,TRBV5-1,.,TGCGCCAGCAGCTTGGGTCGGGATACGCAGTATTTT,CASSLGRDTQYF
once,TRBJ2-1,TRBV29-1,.,TGCAGCGTCGTAGCGGCCCGCTCCTACAATGAGCAGTTCTTC,CSVVAARSYNEQFF
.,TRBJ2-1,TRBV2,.,TGTGCCAGCAGCGGGGGTGAGCAGTTCTTC,CASSGGEQFF
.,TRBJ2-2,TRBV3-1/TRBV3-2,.,TGTGCCAGCAGCCTCTCGCTAGGGGCCGGGGAGCTGTTTTTT,CASSLSLGAGELFF
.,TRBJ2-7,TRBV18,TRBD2,TGTGCCAGCTCACCAAAACTAGCGGGAGTTTGGGAGCAGTACTTC,CASSPKLAGVWEQYF
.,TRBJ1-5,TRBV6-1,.,TGTGCCAGCAGTGACCCAGCGCCCCAGCATTTT,CASSDPAPQHF
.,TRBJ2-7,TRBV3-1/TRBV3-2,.,TGTGCCAGCAGCCAAGCGCACGAGCAGTACTTC,CASSQAHEQYF
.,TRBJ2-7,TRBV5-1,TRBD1,TGCGCCAGCAGCTTGGGGGACAGGGTACTCGAGCAGTACTTC,CASSLGDRVLEQYF
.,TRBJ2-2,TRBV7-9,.,TGTGCCCTACGGGCGGGCGGGGAGCTGTTTTTT,CALRAGGELFF
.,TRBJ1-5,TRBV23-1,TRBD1,TGCGCCAGCGCACCACGTGGCAGGGGGCTTGGTAGCAATCAGCCCCAGCATTTT,CASAPRGRGLGSNQPQHF
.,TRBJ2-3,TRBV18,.,TGTGCCAGCTCACCAGGCAGAGACACAGATACGCAGTATTTT,CASSPGRDTDTQYF
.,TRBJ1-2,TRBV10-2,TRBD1,TGCGCCAGCAGCCTGGGACAGGGGGTTGATGGCTACACCTTC,CASSLGQGVDGYTF
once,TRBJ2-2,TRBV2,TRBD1,TGTGCCAGCAGTGTGGAACAGGGGATGACCGGGGAGCTGTTTTTT,CASSVEQGMTGELFF
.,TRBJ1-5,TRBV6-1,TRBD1,TGTGCCAGCAGTGAAGGGACAGGACGTTATAGCAATCAGCCCCAGCATTTT,CASSEGTGRYSNQPQHF